This T cell receptor beta chain came from a study of T-cell memory formation after mild COVID-19. V was shortened by 0 bases and J by 4 bases, with 18 bases between the two germline ends. Germline-derived CDR1 and CDR2 are SQVTM and ANQGSEA. CDR3 size: 16 residues. Each CDR3 protein gets one entry after TCRdb re-called the 5' RACE reads with MiXCR. The table includes some 440,000 distinct CDR3 sequences, nearly 25% detected once. Sequencing was performed on PBMCs or a T cell subset sorted from them (not recorded which). V and J are TRBV29-1 and TRBJ1-2, with D possibly matching TRBD1 (5 bases). This sequence originates from an adult woman who had mild COVID-19 (a few samples of this study predate the infection). Cell type and time point are not known. The CDR3: CSVEDGLGQGPYGYTF. The CDR3 DNA reads as TGCAGCGTTGAAGACGGATTGGGGCAGGGACCCTATGGCTACACCTTC.